This T cell receptor beta chain was retrieved from a study of T cell responses to AZD1222 COVID-19 vaccine. Overall study findings and caveats: The study found vaccine-associated CD4 TCRs spanning spike, dominant at 160-218 and 743-854. A reported finding is that nearly half of spike-specific TCRs target unmutated variant regions.

Germline V gene lookup returns CDR1 SGHAT and CDR2 FQNNGV. The CDR3 runs 13 residues. Trimming cost V 5 bases and J 4 bases, with 11 bases left between them. Profiled with immunoSEQ multiplex PCR; TCRdb holds only in-frame clones, not every one. Of about 53,000 clones in the sample, approximately 86% were seen once. With respect to this clone: Its antigen is not identified.

The clonotype comes from an adult who received the AZD1222 COVID-19 vaccine. This material consisted of peripheral blood, taken 28 days after the second AZD1222 dose. The gene calls are TRBV11-2 and TRBJ1-1; D ambiguous. CDR3 DNA: TGTGCCAGCAGCAAAGTCCCGAGCACTGAAGCTTTCTTT. Protein sequence: CASSKVPSTEAFF.